The 23 T cell receptor beta chains given below trace back to one sample, sequenced in a study of T cell changes during pregnancy in multiple sclerosis. Generated by immunoSEQ multiplex PCR, the TCRdb table keeps only in-frame clones and is missing some. The sample carries approximately 84,000 clones, around 93% recorded once. The sample in question was peripheral blood, obtained in the third trimester of pregnancy. Receptors originate from a female donor with multiple sclerosis, enrolled in a pregnancy study.

V usage is TRBV2 and J usage is TRBJ2-2; TRBD1 might be the D (6 bases). V was clipped by 5 bases and J by 5 bases, with 15 bases between them. This CDR3 is built from 15 residues. In germline, CDR1 is SNHLY, CDR2 FYNNEI. CDR3 nucleotides: TGTGCCAGCAGTCTATTAGGACAGTGGACCGGGGAGCTGTTTTTT. Translating gives CASSLLGQWTGELFF.

The chain has TRBV6-6 and TRBJ2-7; no firm D call. In germline, CDR1 is MNHNY, CDR2 SVGAGI (reference sequence). The CDR3 has 13 residues. The V gene lost 0 bases and the J gene lost 5 bases, with 8 bases spanning the gap. The CDR3 is CASSYSELDEQYF. The CDR3 DNA reads TGTGCCAGCAGTTACTCGGAGCTGGACGAGCAGTACTTC.

The chain has TRBV27 and TRBJ1-1, with unresolved D. Per the germline V gene, CDR1 is MNHEY and CDR2 is SMNVEV (reference sequence). The CDR3 consists of 13 residues. V lost 8 bases and J 4 bases, leaving 14 bases between the germline ends. The CDR3 protein is CASGRNSFTEAFF. CDR3 DNA sequence: TGTGCCAGCGGGAGGAACAGCTTCACTGAAGCTTTCTTT.

This chain links TRBV4-1 with TRBJ1-5; D is unclear. Per the germline V gene, CDR1 is MGHRA and CDR2 is YSYEKL. V lost 2 bases and J 2 bases, leaving 16 bases between the germline ends. The CDR3 has 17 residues. DNA for the CDR3: TGCGCCAGCAGCCAATTTTTATCAAGTCCGGGCAATCAGCCCCAGCATTTT. Translation: CASSQFLSSPGNQPQHF.

The V call is TRBV9, the J call TRBJ2-7; the match to TRBD1 covers 9 bases. The CDR3 runs 16 residues. Germline trimming cut 3 bases from V and 7 bases from J; bases unmatched to any gene: 14. Germline V gene sequence: CDR1 SGDLS, CDR2 YYNGEE. In nucleotides, the CDR3 is TGTGCCAGCAGCGACGGGTGGGACAGGGCTCGTTTGGAGCAGTACTTC. Its translation is CASSDGWDRARLEQYF.

The chain employs TRBV28 and TRBJ1-2, with 9 positions matching TRBD1. Germline CDR1 and CDR2: MDHEN and SYDVKM. CDR3 size: 16 residues. J gave up 6 bases and V 6 bases, and 14 bases lay outside the gene matches. In nucleotides, the CDR3 is TGTGCCAGCAGACCCGCCGGGACAGGGAGAGGGAATGGCTACACCTTC. As protein: CASRPAGTGRGNGYTF.

The chain carries TRBV12-5 and TRBJ2-7; D is unclear. The CDR3 consists of 13 residues. The germline CDR1 and CDR2 sequences are LGHNT and FRNRAP. The CDR3 sequence is CASRRSQTYEQYF. CDR3 nucleotide sequence: TGTGCAAGCCGCCGGAGTCAAACCTACGAGCAGTACTTC. Combining the CDR3 with reference TRBV12-5 and TRBJ2-7 gives the whole variable domain DARVTQTPRHKVTEMGQEVTMRCQPILGHNTVFWYRQTMMQGLELLAYFRNRAPLDDSGMPKDRFSAEMPDATLATLKIQPSEPRDSAVYFCASRRSQTYEQYFGPGTRLTVT.

The CDR3 loop is CASRTGTGRYGYTF. CDR3 nucleotide sequence: TGTGCCAGCAGAACCGGGACAGGCCGCTATGGCTACACCTTC. The chain joins TRBV6-6 to TRBJ1-2, with 8 bases fitting TRBD1. J gave up 4 bases and V 6 bases, and 7 bases lay outside the gene matches. CDR3 length: 14 residues. The germline gives CDR1 MNHNY, CDR2 SVGAGI (reference sequence).

The genes are TRBV7-6 and TRBJ1-4, with TRBD1 identical over 7 bases. CDR1 is SGHVS and CDR2 is FNYEAQ in the germline V gene. The CDR3 runs to 16 residues. V dropped 5 bases and J dropped 2; count of bases not matched to a gene: 8. The CDR3 DNA sequence: TGTGCCAGCAGCCAGGGGGGAGCGCCGACTAATGAAAAACTGTTTTTT. This codes for CASSQGGAPTNEKLFF. The full variable domain, completed using reference TRBV7-6 and TRBJ1-4, is GAGVSQSPRYKVTKRGQDVALRCDPISGHVSLYWYRQALGQGPEFLTYFNYEAQQDKSGLPNDRFSAERPEGSISTLTIQRTEQRDSAMYRCASSQGGAPTNEKLFFGSGTQLSVL.

This chain links TRBV5-6 with TRBJ2-7, with 7 bases identical to TRBD2. The CDR3 is 14 residues long. Germline V gene sequence: CDR1 SGHDT, CDR2 YYEEEE. V lost 1 base and J lost 0; bases outside the gene matches: 1. The CDR3 nucleotides read TGTGCCAGCAGCTTGCAGCGGGACTCCTACGAGCAGTACTTC. Its protein product is CASSLQRDSYEQYF.

A single count supports this clone. The CDR3 bases are TGTGCTAGTGGTTTGGTTACTACAGGGAGCAATCAGCCCCAGCATTTT. Amino acids: CASGLVTTGSNQPQHF. This chain uses TRBV12-5 with TRBJ1-5; maybe TRBD1 (6 bases). With 0 bases removed from V and 1 base from J, the gap between germline ends came to 10 bases. The CDR3 totals 16 residues. Germline CDR1 reads LGHNT; CDR2 reads FRNRAP. The whole variable domain, remainder taken from reference TRBV12-5 and TRBJ1-5, is DARVTQTPRHKVTEMGQEVTMRCQPILGHNTVFWYRQTMMQGLELLAYFRNRAPLDDSGMPKDRFSAEMPDATLATLKIQPSEPRDSAVYFCASGLVTTGSNQPQHFGDGTRLSIL.

The V gene is TRBV2, the J gene TRBJ2-2; TRBD1 is a possible D gene (5 bases). The germline V and J ends were trimmed by 6 bases and 4 bases, with 9 bases remaining between them. The germline V gene has CDR1 SNHLY and CDR2 FYNNEI. This CDR3 region has 13 residues. DNA for the CDR3: TGTGCCAGCAGCGATCAGGGCACCGGGGAGCTGTTTTTT. Protein product: CASSDQGTGELFF.

A single count supports this clone. The chain combines TRBV4-1 with TRBJ1-4; no reliable D call. Germline-derived CDR1 and CDR2 are MGHRA and YSYEKL. The CDR3 has 14 amino acids. V lost 0 bases and J 6 bases, leaving 8 bases between the germline ends. The CDR3 DNA reads TGCGCCAGCAGCCAAGATTCCCGAGATGAAAAACTGTTTTTT. As protein: CASSQDSRDEKLFF.

The chain has TRBV29-1 and TRBJ2-2, with 8 nucleotides matching TRBD2. This CDR3 comprises 14 residues. Per germline, CDR1 SQVTM and CDR2 ANQGSEA. V was clipped by 6 bases and J by 5 bases; unmatched bases: 8. The CDR3 nucleotides read TGCAGCGTAGGAAACCCGGGGGGGACCGGGGAGCTGTTTTTT. Its translation is CSVGNPGGTGELFF.

The V and J genes are TRBV2 and TRBJ1-6; the D gene is possibly TRBD1 (6 bases). The CDR3 contains 16 residues. CDR1 and CDR2 (germline): SNHLY, FYNNEI. Trimming took 8 bases from V and 6 from J, leaving 20 bases between them. This CDR3 is CASYPGGGFGNSPLHF. The DNA for the CDR3 is TGTGCCAGCTACCCTGGCGGGGGCTTTGGTAATTCACCCCTCCACTTT.

This rearrangement joins TRBV6-1 to TRBJ2-7; 11 bases are shared with TRBD1. CDR1 is MNHNS, CDR2 SASEGT, per germline. The CDR3 is 15 amino acids. V gave up 5 bases and J gave up 2 bases; unmatched junction bases: 5. The CDR3 DNA sequence: TGTGCCAGCAGTAGGGGACAGGGGGTTCCCTACGAGCAGTACTTC. Protein: CASSRGQGVPYEQYF.

V gene TRBV18 combines with J gene TRBJ1-5, with 7 nucleotides matching TRBD1. From germline, CDR1 is KGHSH and CDR2 LQKENI. The J segment lost 6 bases and the V segment lost 2 bases, leaving 4 bases of the junction unmatched. This CDR3 region has 14 residues. The CDR3 spells CASSPFQGGQPQHF. The CDR3 coding sequence is TGTGCCAGCTCACCATTTCAGGGGGGTCAGCCCCAGCATTTT.

The V and J genes are TRBV5-6 and TRBJ2-1; D not resolved. The CDR3 extends over 16 amino acids. V was trimmed by 4 bases and J by 0 bases, leaving 14 bases between them. Germline loops: CDR1 SGHDT, CDR2 YYEEEE. CDR3: CASSTPGVPSYNEQFF. Written as DNA, the CDR3 is TGTGCCAGCAGCACCCCGGGTGTGCCCTCCTACAATGAGCAGTTCTTC.

The rearrangement links TRBV5-1 to TRBJ2-3; 8 bases fit TRBD2. The CDR3 extends over 16 amino acids. Germline lookup yields CDR1 SGHRS and CDR2 YFSETQ. The J segment lost 1 base and the V segment lost 4 bases, leaving 8 bases of the junction unmatched. CDR3 sequence: CASSVRGAGGTDTQYF. In DNA form, the CDR3 reads TGCGCCAGCAGCGTGCGGGGGGCAGGCGGCACAGATACGCAGTATTTT. The whole variable domain, filled in from reference TRBV5-1 and TRBJ2-3, reads KAGVTQTPRYLIKTRGQQVTLSCSPISGHRSVSWYQQTPGQGLQFLFEYFSETQRNKGNFPGRFSGRQFSNSRSEMNVSTLELGDSALYLCASSVRGAGGTDTQYFGPGTRLTVL.

This rearrangement joins TRBV30 to TRBJ2-7; perhaps TRBD1 as D (6 bases). CDR1 is GTSNPN, CDR2 SVGIG, per germline (reference sequence). V lost 0 bases and J 3 bases, leaving 21 bases between the germline ends. This CDR3 contains 17 residues. The CDR3 nucleotides are TGTGCCTGGAGTGTAGGATTCGGACAGTCTGGAGGCTACGAGCAGTACTTC. This codes for CAWSVGFGQSGGYEQYF.

The table lists this clone with a count of one. The rearrangement links TRBV9 to TRBJ1-4, with unresolved D. V dropped 4 bases and J dropped 8 bases, with 12 bases sitting between them. The germline V gene has CDR1 SGDLS and CDR2 YYNGEE. This CDR3 comprises 13 residues. The CDR3 bases are TGTGCCAGCAGCCCGGGAGGGTTGGAAAAACTGTTTTTT. It translates to CASSPGGLEKLFF.

The chain joins TRBV5-8 to TRBJ1-4; D may be TRBD1 (5 bases). Germline V gives CDR1 SGHTS, CDR2 YDEGEE. The CDR3 spans 14 residues. Deletions cut 2 bases from V and 1 base from J, with 6 bases between. The CDR3 DNA reads TGTGCCAGCAGCTTTGACAGAACTAATGAAAAACTGTTTTTT. Its protein product is CASSFDRTNEKLFF.

The chain couples TRBV6-6 to TRBJ1-1; no clear D gene. In germline, CDR1 is MNHNY, CDR2 SVGAGI (reference sequence). V lost 6 bases and J lost 5, with 16 bases in between. The CDR3 has 14 amino acids. The CDR3 coding sequence is TGTGCCAGCAGCACGACGGAGGCGTGGACTGAAGCTTTCTTT. This translates into CASSTTEAWTEAFF.